These 5 T cell receptor beta chains share one sample of origin, sequenced in a study of blood T cell repertoires in COVID-19 (dated by TCRdb to the early 2020s). Libraries were prepared through the immunoSEQ multiplex PCR assay. TCRdb holds this immuneACCESS table with in-frame rearrangements only. Some clones are missing; in checked studies, unresolved V genes explain under half, and the rest has no known cause. This sample lists 250,000 to 300,000 clones; 70% to 90% were detected once. The top ten hold approximately 3.3% of the sample. Sequencing was performed on peripheral blood. These receptors were taken from a woman aged 40 to 50 with acute or convalescent COVID-19.

This clone was observed a single time. The J gene is TRBJ1-2, the V gene TRBV19; no reliable D call. In germline, CDR1 is LNHDA, CDR2 SQIVND (reference sequence). The germline V and J ends were trimmed by 9 bases and 7 bases, with 12 bases remaining between them. This CDR3 has 11 residues. The CDR3 sequence is CASTSAGGYTF. For the CDR3, the DNA is TGTGCCAGCACCTCTGCGGGTGGCTACACCTTC.

CDR3 amino acids: CAWSVAASAGNTIYF. For the CDR3, the DNA is TGTGCCTGGAGTGTAGCGGCCTCGGCTGGAAACACCATATATTTT. The gene calls are TRBV30 and TRBJ1-3; D ambiguous. Germline V gene data show CDR1 as GTSNPN and CDR2 as SVGIG (reference sequence). The CDR3 is made up of 15 amino acids. Trimming pared 0 bases from V and 2 bases from J, leaving 11 bases between.

About this clone: Because the CDR3's place on the DNA is in doubt, the DNA is left out and the CDR3 is given as listed by TCRdb. The chain links TRBV28 to TRBJ2-7; the D segment call TRBD2 is taken from the table without a DNA check. The CDR3 is 16 amino acids in total, end residues counted. Germline V gene data show CDR1 as MDHEN and CDR2 as SYDVKM. The CDR3 reads CASSSSGLAIPYEQYV.

The V and J genes are TRBV6-2 or TRBV6-3 and TRBJ2-1; TRBD2 agrees at 15 bases. Trimming removed 5 bases from V and 7 bases from J; junction bases left unmatched: 3. From germline, CDR1 is MNHEY and CDR2 SVGEGT. The CDR3 is 15 amino acids. CDR3 in amino acids: CASSRTSGGANEQFF. CDR3 bases: TGTGCCAGCAGTCGGACTAGCGGGGGGGCTAATGAGCAGTTCTTC.

To note about this clone: One end of the junction varies from germline; a read error may be responsible. The chain employs TRBV10-3 and TRBJ2-5, with D tentatively TRBD2 (5 bases). The germline V gene encodes CDR1 ENHRY and CDR2 SYGVKD. CDR3 size: 15 residues. CDR3 amino acids: CAIRRTGSIQESQYF. For the CDR3, the DNA is TGTGCCATCAGACGGACTGGGAGCATCCAAGAGAGCCAGTACTTC.